This T cell receptor (beta chain) is from a study of shared clonotypes between healthy human individuals. Study-wide findings and caveats: Rarefaction showed that sequencing of sorted subsets was incomplete (despite large depth).

Trimming cost V 2 bases and J 1 base, with 11 bases left between them. Per germline, CDR1 SNHLY and CDR2 FYNNEI. This CDR3 region has 15 residues. Study processing details: From ImmunoSEQ came sequences covering only the junction and carrying no quality scores, so filtering differed. Clones were sequenced by immunoSEQ multiplex PCR, and TCRdb holds only the in-frame ones, with some missing. D and trimming were read from the DNA, whereas the V and J calls and clone size are those reported in that table. The sample holds 2 million or so clones, roughly 94% seen once. A remark on this clone: Its specificity is not known.

The chain recombines TRBV2 with TRBJ2-5, with D maybe TRBD2 (5 bases). This TCR was sampled from a man younger than 35 in good health. Sequencing was done on a sample of naive CD4+ T cells sorted from blood. Subset in this sample: CD45RA+ positively selected. CDR3 sequence reads: CASSEQRGGQETQYF. CDR3 DNA: TGTGCCAGCAGTGAACAGCGAGGAGGCCAAGAGACCCAGTACTTC.